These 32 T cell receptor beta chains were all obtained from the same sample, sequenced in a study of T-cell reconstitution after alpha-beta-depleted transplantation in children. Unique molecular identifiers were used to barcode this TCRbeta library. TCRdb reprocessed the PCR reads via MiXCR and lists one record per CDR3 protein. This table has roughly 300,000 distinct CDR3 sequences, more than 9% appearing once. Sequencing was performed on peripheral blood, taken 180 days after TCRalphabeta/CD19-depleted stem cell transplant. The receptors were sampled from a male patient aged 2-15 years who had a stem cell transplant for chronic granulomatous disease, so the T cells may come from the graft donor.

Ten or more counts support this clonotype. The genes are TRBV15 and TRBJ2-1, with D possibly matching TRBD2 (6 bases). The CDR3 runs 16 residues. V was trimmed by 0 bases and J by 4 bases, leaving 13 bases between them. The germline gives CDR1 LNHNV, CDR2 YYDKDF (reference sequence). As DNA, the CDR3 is TGTGCCACCAGCAGAGATCGGGGGAGTTCATACAATGAGCAGTTCTTC. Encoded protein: CATSRDRGSSYNEQFF.

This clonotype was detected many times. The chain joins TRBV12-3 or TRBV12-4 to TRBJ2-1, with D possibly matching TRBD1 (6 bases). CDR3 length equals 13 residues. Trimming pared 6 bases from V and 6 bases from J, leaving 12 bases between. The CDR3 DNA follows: TGTGCCAGCAGCACAGGGACCCCCAATGAGCAGTTCTTC. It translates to CASSTGTPNEQFF.

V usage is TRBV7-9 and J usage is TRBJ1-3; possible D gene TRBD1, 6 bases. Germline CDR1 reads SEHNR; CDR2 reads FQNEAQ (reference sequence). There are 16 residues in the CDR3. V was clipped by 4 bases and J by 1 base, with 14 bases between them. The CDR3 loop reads CASSSPPGVSGNTIYF. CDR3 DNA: TGTGCCAGCAGCTCACCCCCAGGGGTGTCTGGAAACACCATATATTTT.

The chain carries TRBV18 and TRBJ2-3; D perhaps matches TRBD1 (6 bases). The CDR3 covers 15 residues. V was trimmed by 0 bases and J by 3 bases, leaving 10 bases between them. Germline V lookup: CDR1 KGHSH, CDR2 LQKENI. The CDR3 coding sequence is TGTGCCAGCTCACCACCCCTACAGGGAACAGATACGCAGTATTTT. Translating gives CASSPPLQGTDTQYF.

The CDR3 DNA follows: TGCGCCAGCAGCCCTCGACAGGCATCGAACACTGAAGCTTTCTTT. Translating gives CASSPRQASNTEAFF. The rearrangement links TRBV5-1 to TRBJ1-1, with a weak D call TRBD1 (6 bases). In germline, CDR1 is SGHRS, CDR2 YFSETQ. Trimming took 4 bases from V and 1 from J, leaving 14 bases between them. The CDR3 sequence is 15 residues long.

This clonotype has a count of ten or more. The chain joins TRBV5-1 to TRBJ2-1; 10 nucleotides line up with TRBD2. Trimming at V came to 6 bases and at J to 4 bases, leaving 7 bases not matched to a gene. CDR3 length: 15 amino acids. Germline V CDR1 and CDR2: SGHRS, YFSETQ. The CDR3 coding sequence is TGCGCCAGCACCATTAGCGGGGGGCCTTACAATGAGCAGTTCTTC. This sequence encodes CASTISGGPYNEQFF.

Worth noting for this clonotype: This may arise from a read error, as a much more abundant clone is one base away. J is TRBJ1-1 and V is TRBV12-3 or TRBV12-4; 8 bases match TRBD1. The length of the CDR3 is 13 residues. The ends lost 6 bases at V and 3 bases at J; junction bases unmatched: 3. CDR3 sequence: CASRDRADTEAFF. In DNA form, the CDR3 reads TGTGCCAGCAGGGACAGGGCCGACACTGAAGCTTTCTTT.

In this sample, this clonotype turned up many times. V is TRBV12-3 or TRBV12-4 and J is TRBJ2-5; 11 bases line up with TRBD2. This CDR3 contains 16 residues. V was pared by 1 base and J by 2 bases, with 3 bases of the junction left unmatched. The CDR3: CASSLGRLAGQETQYF. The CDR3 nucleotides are TGTGCCAGCAGTTTAGGACGACTAGCGGGACAAGAGACCCAGTACTTC.

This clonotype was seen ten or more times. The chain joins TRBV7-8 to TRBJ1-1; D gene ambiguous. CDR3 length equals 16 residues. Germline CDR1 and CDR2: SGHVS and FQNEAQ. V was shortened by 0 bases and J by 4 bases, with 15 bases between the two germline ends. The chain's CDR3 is CASSLAQSHWVTEAFF. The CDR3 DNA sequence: TGTGCCAGCAGCTTAGCGCAATCACATTGGGTCACTGAAGCTTTCTTT.

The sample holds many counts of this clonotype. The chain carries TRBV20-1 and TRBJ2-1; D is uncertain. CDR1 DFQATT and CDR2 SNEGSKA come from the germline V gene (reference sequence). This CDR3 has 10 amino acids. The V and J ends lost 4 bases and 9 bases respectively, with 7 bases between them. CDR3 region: CSAITTEQFF. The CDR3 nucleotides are TGCAGTGCTATTACTACTGAGCAGTTCTTC.

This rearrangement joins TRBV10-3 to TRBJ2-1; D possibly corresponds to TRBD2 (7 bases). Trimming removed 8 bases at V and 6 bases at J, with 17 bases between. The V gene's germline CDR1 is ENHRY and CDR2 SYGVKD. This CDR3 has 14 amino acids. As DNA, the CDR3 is TGTGCCATCTGGAGGGGGGCGGGGGTCAATGAGCAGTTCTTC. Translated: CAIWRGAGVNEQFF.

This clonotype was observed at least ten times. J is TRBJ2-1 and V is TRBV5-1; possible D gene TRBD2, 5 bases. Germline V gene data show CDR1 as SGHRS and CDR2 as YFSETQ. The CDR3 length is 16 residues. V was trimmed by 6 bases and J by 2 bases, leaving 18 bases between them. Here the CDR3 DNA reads TGCGCCAGCACAAGAGGGATAGGACGGGCCTACAATGAGCAGTTCTTC. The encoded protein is CASTRGIGRAYNEQFF.

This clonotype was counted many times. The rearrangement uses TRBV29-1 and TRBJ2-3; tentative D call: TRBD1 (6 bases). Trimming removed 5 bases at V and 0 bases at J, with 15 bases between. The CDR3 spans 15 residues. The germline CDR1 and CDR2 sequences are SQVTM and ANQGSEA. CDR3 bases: TGCAGCGTTCGGACAGTTAAGTCTAGCACAGATACGCAGTATTTT. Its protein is CSVRTVKSSTDTQYF.

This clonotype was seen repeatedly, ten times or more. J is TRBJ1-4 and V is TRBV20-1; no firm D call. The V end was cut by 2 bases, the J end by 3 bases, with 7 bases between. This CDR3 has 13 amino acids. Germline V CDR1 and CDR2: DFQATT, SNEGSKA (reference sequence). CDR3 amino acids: CSARQEPNEKLFF. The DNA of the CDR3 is TGCAGTGCTAGACAGGAGCCTAATGAAAAACTGTTTTTT.

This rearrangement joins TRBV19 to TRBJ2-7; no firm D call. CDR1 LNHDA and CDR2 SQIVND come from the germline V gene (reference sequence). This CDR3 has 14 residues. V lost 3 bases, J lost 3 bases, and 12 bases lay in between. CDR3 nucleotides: TGTGCCAGTAGTATGAACGGGCCCTACTACGAGCAGTACTTC. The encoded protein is CASSMNGPYYEQYF.

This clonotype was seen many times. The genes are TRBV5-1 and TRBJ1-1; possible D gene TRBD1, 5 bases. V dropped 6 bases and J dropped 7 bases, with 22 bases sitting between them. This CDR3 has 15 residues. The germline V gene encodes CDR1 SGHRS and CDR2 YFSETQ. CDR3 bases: TGCGCCAGCACCAATCCGACGGGGGTCCAGAGTGAAGCTTTCTTT. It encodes CASTNPTGVQSEAFF.

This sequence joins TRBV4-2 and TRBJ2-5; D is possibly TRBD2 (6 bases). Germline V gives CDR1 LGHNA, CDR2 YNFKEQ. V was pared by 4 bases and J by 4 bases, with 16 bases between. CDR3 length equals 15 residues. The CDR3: CASSPLNGRGETQYF. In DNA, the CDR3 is TGTGCCAGCAGCCCACTTAACGGGCGGGGAGAGACCCAGTACTTC.

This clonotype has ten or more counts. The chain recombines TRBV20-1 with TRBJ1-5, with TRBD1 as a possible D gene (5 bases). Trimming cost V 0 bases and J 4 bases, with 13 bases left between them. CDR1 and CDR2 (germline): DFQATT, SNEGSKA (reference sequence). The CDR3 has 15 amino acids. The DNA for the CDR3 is TGCAGTGCTAGAGATTGGGGAGGGGTTAATCAGCCCCAGCATTTT. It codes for CSARDWGGVNQPQHF.

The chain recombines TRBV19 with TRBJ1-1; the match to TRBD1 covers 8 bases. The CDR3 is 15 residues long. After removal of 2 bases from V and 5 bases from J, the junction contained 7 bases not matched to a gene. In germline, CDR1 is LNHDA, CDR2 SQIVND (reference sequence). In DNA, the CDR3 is TGTGCCAGTAGTATACACTCAGGGGGCGAAACTGAAGCTTTCTTT. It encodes CASSIHSGGETEAFF.

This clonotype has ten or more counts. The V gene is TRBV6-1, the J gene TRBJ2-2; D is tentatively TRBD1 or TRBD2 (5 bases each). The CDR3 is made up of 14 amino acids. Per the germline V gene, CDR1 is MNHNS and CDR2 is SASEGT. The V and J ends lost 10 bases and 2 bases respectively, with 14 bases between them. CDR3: CATSGTPNTGELFF. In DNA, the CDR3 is TGTGCCACCTCCGGGACCCCCAACACCGGGGAGCTGTTTTTT.

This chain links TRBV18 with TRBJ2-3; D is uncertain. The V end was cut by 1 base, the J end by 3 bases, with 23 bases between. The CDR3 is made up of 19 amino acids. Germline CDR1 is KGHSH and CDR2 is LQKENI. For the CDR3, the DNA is TGTGCCAGCTCACCACTTACCTCCACTGCGGCGTCGAGGACAGATACGCAGTATTTT. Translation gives CASSPLTSTAASRTDTQYF.

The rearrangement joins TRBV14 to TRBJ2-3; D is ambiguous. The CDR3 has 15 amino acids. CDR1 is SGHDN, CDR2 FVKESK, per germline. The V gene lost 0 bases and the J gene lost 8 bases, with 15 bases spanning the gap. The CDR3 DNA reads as TGTGCCAGCAGCCAAGATTGGCTCGTGGTTGGTACGCAGTATTTT. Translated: CASSQDWLVVGTQYF.

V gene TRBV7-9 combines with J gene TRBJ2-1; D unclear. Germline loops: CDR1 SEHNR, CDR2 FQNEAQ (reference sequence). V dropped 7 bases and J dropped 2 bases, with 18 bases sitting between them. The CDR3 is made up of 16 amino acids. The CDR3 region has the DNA TGTGCCAGCACCCATAAAGCTGGGGTGCCCTACAATGAGCAGTTCTTC. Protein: CASTHKAGVPYNEQFF.

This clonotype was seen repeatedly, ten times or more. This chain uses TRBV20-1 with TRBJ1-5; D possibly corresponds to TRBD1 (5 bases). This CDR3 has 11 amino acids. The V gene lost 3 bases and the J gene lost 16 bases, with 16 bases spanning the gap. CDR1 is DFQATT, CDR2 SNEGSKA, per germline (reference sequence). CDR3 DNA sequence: TGCAGTGCTAGTGACTTCGGGACGGTACATTTT. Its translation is CSASDFGTVHF.

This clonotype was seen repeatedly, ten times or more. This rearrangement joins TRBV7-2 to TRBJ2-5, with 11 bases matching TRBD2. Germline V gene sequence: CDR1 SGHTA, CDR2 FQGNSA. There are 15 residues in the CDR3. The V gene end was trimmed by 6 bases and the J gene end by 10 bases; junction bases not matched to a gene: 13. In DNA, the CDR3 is TGTGCCAGCAGAATAGGAACCCTAGCGGGGGGAATCCAGTACTTC. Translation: CASRIGTLAGGIQYF.

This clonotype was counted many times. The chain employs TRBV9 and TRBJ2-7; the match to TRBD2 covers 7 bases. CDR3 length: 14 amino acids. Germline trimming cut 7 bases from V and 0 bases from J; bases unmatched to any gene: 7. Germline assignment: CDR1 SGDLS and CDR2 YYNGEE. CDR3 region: CASPHGGTSYEQYF. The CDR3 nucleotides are TGTGCCAGCCCCCACGGGGGGACCTCCTACGAGCAGTACTTC. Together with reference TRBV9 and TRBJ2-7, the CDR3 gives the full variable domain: DSGVTQTPKHLITATGQRVTLRCSPRSGDLSVYWYQQSLDQGLQFLIQYYNGEERAKGNILERFSAQQFPDLHSELNLSSLELGDSALYFCASPHGGTSYEQYFGPGTRLTVT.

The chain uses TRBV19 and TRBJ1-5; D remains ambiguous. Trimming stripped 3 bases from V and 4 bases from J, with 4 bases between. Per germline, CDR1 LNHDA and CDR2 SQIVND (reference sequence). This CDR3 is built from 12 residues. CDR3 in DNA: TGTGCCAGTAGTATTCAGAATCAGCCCCAGCATTTT. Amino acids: CASSIQNQPQHF. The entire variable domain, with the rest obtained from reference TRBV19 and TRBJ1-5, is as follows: DGGITQSPKYLFRKEGQNVTLSCEQNLNHDAMYWYRQDPGQGLRLIYYSQIVNDFQKGDIAEGYSVSREKKESFPLTVTSAQKNPTAFYLCASSIQNQPQHFGDGTRLSIL.

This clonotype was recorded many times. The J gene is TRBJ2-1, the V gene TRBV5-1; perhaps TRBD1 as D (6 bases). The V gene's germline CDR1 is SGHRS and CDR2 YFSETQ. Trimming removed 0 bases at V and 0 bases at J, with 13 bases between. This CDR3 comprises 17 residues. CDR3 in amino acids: CASSLAGRGTSYNEQFF. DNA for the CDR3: TGCGCCAGCAGCTTGGCCGGTAGGGGGACCTCCTACAATGAGCAGTTCTTC.

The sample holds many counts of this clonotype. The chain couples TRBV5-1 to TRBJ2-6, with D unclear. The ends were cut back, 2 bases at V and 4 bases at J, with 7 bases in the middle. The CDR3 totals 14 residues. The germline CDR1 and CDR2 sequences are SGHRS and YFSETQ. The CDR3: CASSFEAGANVLTF. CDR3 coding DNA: TGCGCCAGCAGCTTTGAGGCGGGGGCCAACGTCCTGACTTTC.

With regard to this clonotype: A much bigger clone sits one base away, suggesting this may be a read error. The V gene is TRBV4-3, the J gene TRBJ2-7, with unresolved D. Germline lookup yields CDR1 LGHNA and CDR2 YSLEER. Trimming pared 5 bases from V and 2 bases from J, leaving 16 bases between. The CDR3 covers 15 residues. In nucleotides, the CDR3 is TGCGCCAGCAGCTCCATCCGACTGAACCCCTACGAGCAGTACTTC. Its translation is CASSSIRLNPYEQYF.

In DNA form, the CDR3 reads TGTGCCAGCAGCCAGGCAGGCAATCAGCCCCAGCATTTT. Protein product: CASSQAGNQPQHF. The J gene is TRBJ1-5, the V gene TRBV12-3 or TRBV12-4; D gene unclear. With 6 bases removed from V and 2 bases from J, the gap between germline ends came to 8 bases. The CDR3 runs 13 residues.

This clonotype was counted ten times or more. CDR3: CSAIENNKNIQYF. CDR3 DNA: TGCAGTGCTATTGAGAACAACAAAAACATTCAGTACTTC. The rearrangement links TRBV20-1 to TRBJ2-4, with unresolved D. V lost 4 bases and J 3 bases, leaving 10 bases between the germline ends. Germline V gives CDR1 DFQATT, CDR2 SNEGSKA (reference sequence). The CDR3 runs 13 residues.